This TCR beta chain comes out of a study of T-cell reconstitution after alpha-beta-depleted transplantation in children. J lost 7 bases, V lost 4 bases, and 8 bases had no gene match. There are 17 residues in the CDR3. In germline, CDR1 is KGHDR, CDR2 SFDVKD. This clonotype has ten or more counts. Researchers prepared the TCRbeta library using unique molecular identifiers, the study reports. TCRdb reanalysed the PCR reads using MiXCR and keeps one entry per CDR3 protein. The table records about 830,000 distinct CDR3 sequences, 15% to 20% of them present only once. The sequence was obtained from a male patient younger than 18 who had a stem cell transplant for acute lymphoblastic leukemia, so the T cells may come from the graft donor. This specimen was PBMCs, mostly from graft donor cells, taken 360 days after TCRalphabeta/CD19-depleted stem cell transplant. J is TRBJ2-1 and V is TRBV24-1; 14 bases line up with TRBD2. As DNA, the CDR3 is TGTGCCACCAGTGACCGGGGACTAGCGGGAGCTTGGAATGAGCAGTTCTTC. Translation: CATSDRGLAGAWNEQFF.